This TCR beta chain was identified in a study of Ad26.COV2.S vaccination and SARS-CoV-2 variants. Background on the study: Of the COV1001 trial arms, the Ad26.COV2.S arm included the donor.

This sample's treatment: approximately 18 received Ad26.COV2.S at low or high dose, single or two shots; roughly five received placebo; per-sample allocation not given. Sampling took place 63 days after the first vaccine or placebo injection. This CDR3 spans 14 amino acids. From germline, CDR1 is LGHNA and CDR2 YNFKEQ. Trimming cost V 5 bases and J 5 bases, with 12 bases left between them. The protocol was immunoSEQ multiplex PCR, while the TCRdb copy is restricted to in-frame clones and leaves out a portion. The table has over 400,000 clones, 90% seen once. In the case of this clone: The antigen is undetermined.

Study observations and caveats: Spike-specific TCR breadth was greater after Ad26.COV2.S than placebo.

The TCR sequence derives from a person between 18 and 60 years old who received the Ad26.COV2.S COVID-19 vaccine or a placebo. The specimen comprised peripheral blood, sampled in a trial of Ad26.COV2.S vaccine versus placebo. This chain links TRBV4-2 with TRBJ1-4; D is uncertain. The CDR3 spells CASSENTENEKLFF. The CDR3 region has the DNA TGTGCCAGCAGCGAAAACACAGAGAATGAAAAACTGTTTTTT.